This is a list of T cell receptor beta chains from one sample in a study of T-cell memory formation after mild COVID-19. From the 5' RACE reads, TCRdb called clonotypes with MiXCR, one entry per CDR3 protein. This sample has just under 350,000 distinct CDR3 sequences, with 10% to 15% found just once. Sequenced material: PBMCs or a T cell subset sorted from them (not recorded which). The source is a man between 18 and 29 years old who had mild COVID-19 (a few samples of this study predate the infection). Cell type and time point are not known. Each CDR3 is given with its conserved first and last residue. Each record gives: V gene, J gene, D gene, clone size, CDR3 protein, CDR3 DNA. D genes are given only for firm matches. For some rows the clone size is stated as once, few or many, or as a class when expanded; others skip it.

TRBV7-9	TRBJ2-3	TRBD2	many	CASSLGTSGVLLTDTQYF	TGTGCCAGCAGCCTCGGGACTAGCGGGGTCCTGCTCACAGATACGCAGTATTTT
TRBV6-5	TRBJ2-5	TRBD1	few	CASTLSRGLGETQYF	TGTGCCAGCACACTCTCCAGGGGGTTGGGTGAGACCCAGTACTTC
TRBV6-5	TRBJ1-5	-	-	CASSYRGSNQPQHF	TGTGCCAGCAGTTATCGGGGTAGCAATCAGCCCCAGCATTTT
TRBV7-2	TRBJ1-1	-	few	CASSRRGAGNTEAFF	TGTGCCAGCAGCCGCAGGGGTGCGGGGAACACTGAAGCTTTCTTT
TRBV6-5	TRBJ2-2	-	-	CASSYALNTGELFF	TGTGCCAGCAGTTATGCGCTTAACACCGGGGAGCTGTTTTTT
TRBV7-2	TRBJ1-6	TRBD1	few	CASSLGQGRMGSPLHF	TGTGCCAGCAGCTTAGGACAGGGACGAATGGGGTCACCCCTCCACTTT
TRBV11-2	TRBJ1-6	-	few	CASSLGWFGDSPLHF	TGTGCCAGCAGCTTAGGGTGGTTCGGTGATTCACCCCTCCACTTT
TRBV7-6	TRBJ1-1	-	-	CASSFAVSSESWGNTEAFF	TGTGCCAGCAGCTTCGCAGTTTCGTCGGAGTCTTGGGGGAACACTGAAGCTTTCTTT
TRBV10-3	TRBJ1-1	-	-	CAIAPGGTEAFF	TGTGCCATCGCACCGGGGGGGACTGAAGCTTTCTTT
TRBV7-6	TRBJ1-1	-	few	CASSDQGMNTEAFF	TGTGCCAGCAGCGATCAGGGAATGAACACTGAAGCTTTCTTT
TRBV18	TRBJ2-2	-	few	CASSPLAVSTNTGELFF	TGTGCCAGCTCACCACTGGCGGTCTCAACGAACACCGGGGAGCTGTTTTTT
TRBV7-7	TRBJ2-1	TRBD2	few	CASSFGRGGAGEQFF	TGTGCCAGCAGCTTCGGGCGGGGGGGTGCGGGTGAGCAGTTCTTC
TRBV20-1	TRBJ2-1	-	many	CSARDPPQGEQFF	TGCAGTGCTAGAGACCCCCCCCAGGGTGAGCAGTTCTTC
TRBV7-9	TRBJ1-1	TRBD1	-	CASSAGTGGLPYEAFF	TGTGCCAGCAGCGCCGGGACAGGGGGTCTGCCTTATGAAGCTTTCTTT
TRBV5-1	TRBJ1-3	-	few	CASSLAGSVSGNTIYF	TGCGCCAGCAGCTTGGCGGGCAGCGTCTCTGGAAACACCATATATTTT
TRBV30	TRBJ2-1	TRBD2	few	CAWVPPNRGDNEQFF	TGTGCCTGGGTGCCCCCCAACCGGGGGGACAATGAGCAGTTCTTC
TRBV29-1	TRBJ2-7	-	few	CSVTDRSWGEQYF	TGCAGCGTCACGGACCGATCATGGGGGGAGCAGTACTTC
TRBV7-2	TRBJ2-3	-	few	CASSIEQGDTQYF	TGTGCCAGCAGCATAGAACAGGGTGACACGCAGTATTTT
TRBV5-1	TRBJ1-2	-	few	CASRPDGTSYGYTF	TGCGCCAGCCGCCCTGATGGGACGAGCTATGGCTACACCTTC
TRBV2	TRBJ2-7	TRBD2	few	CASSEQRGNYEQYF	TGTGCCAGCAGTGAGCAGCGGGGGAACTACGAGCAGTACTTC
TRBV9	TRBJ2-1	-	few	CASSGPGLAYNEQFF	TGTGCCAGCAGCGGACCGGGACTCGCCTACAATGAGCAGTTCTTC
TRBV7-2	TRBJ2-3	-	-	CASTRLVTQYF	TGTGCCAGCACCAGACTAGTTACGCAGTATTTT
TRBV5-6	TRBJ2-2	TRBD1	-	CASSSKPGQGAANTGELFF	TGTGCCAGCAGCTCAAAGCCGGGACAGGGGGCGGCGAACACCGGGGAGCTGTTTTTT
TRBV7-9	TRBJ1-1	TRBD1	few	CASSYGQGVTEAFF	TGTGCCAGCAGCTACGGGCAGGGGGTCACTGAAGCTTTCTTT
TRBV6-5	TRBJ2-7	-	many	CASQGFSYEQYF	TGTGCCAGCCAAGGGTTCTCCTACGAGCAGTACTTC
TRBV10-2	TRBJ1-1	-	few	CASSRQRAEAFF	TGCGCCAGCAGTCGACAACGAGCTGAAGCTTTCTTT
TRBV30	TRBJ1-1	-	-	CAWSETPDGAFF	TGTGCCTGGAGTGAAACACCGGATGGGGCTTTCTTT
TRBV12-3/TRBV12-4	TRBJ2-1	-	-	CASSLSNSEQFF	TGTGCCAGCAGTTTAAGTAACAGCGAGCAGTTCTTC
TRBV20-1	TRBJ2-4	-	few	CSASASGTKNIQYF	TGCAGTGCTAGTGCATCCGGGACAAAAAACATTCAGTACTTC
TRBV4-1	TRBJ2-3	-	many	CASSQEQHPSTDTQYF	TGCGCCAGCAGCCAAGAACAGCACCCTAGCACAGATACGCAGTATTTT
TRBV5-1	TRBJ2-1	-	-	CASSLTDYPPNEQFF	TGCGCCAGCAGCTTGACGGACTACCCCCCGAATGAGCAGTTCTTC
TRBV12-3/TRBV12-4	TRBJ1-2	TRBD1	many	CASTRTGGYGYTF	TGTGCCAGCACCCGGACAGGGGGCTATGGCTACACCTTC
TRBV19	TRBJ2-7	TRBD2	few	CAGTSGGYEQYF	TGTGCCGGGACTAGCGGGGGTTACGAGCAGTACTTC
TRBV4-3	TRBJ1-6	TRBD1	-	CASSHGQGNSPLHF	TGCGCCAGCAGCCATGGACAGGGGAATTCACCCCTCCACTTT
TRBV11-2	TRBJ1-2	-	-	CASSEGGTTNYGYTF	TGTGCCAGCAGCGAAGGGGGGACAACGAACTATGGCTACACCTTC
TRBV6-2/TRBV6-3	TRBJ1-1	TRBD1	few	CASTRDRPSFAFF	TGTGCCAGCACCCGGGACAGGCCCTCTTTTGCTTTCTTT